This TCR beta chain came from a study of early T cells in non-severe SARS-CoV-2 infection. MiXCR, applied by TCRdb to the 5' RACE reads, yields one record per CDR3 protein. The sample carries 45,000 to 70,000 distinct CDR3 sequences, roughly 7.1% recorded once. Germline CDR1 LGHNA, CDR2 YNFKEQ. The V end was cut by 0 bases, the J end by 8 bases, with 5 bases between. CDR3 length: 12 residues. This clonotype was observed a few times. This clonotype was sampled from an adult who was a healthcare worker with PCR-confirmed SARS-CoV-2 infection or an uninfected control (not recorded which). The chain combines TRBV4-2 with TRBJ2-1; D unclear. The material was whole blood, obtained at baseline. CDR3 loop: CASSQDRYEQFF. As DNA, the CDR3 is TGTGCCAGCAGCCAAGATCGCTATGAGCAGTTCTTC.